This T cell receptor (beta chain) was documented in a study of blood T cell repertoires in COVID-19. Study background: Acute-phase and convalescent COVID-19 samples originated in the United States, Italy and Spain. PBMCs, B-cell-depleted T cells, or T cells were the source of the cDNA or gDNA that made up the material.

Measured with immunoSEQ multiplex PCR; TCRdb has only the in-frame clones, and not every one. The top ten hold 7.3% of the sample, which has about 72,000 clones, about 90% seen once. This clone is classed as medium-sized. The receptor was derived from a human donor in a cohort sampled during active COVID-19. The sequencing sample was made of peripheral blood.

The CDR3 DNA is TGTGCCAGCAGGCTACAGGGCCGGTCCTACGAGCAGTACTTC. The encoded protein is CASRLQGRSYEQYF. The chain links TRBV11-2 to TRBJ2-7; possible D gene TRBD1, 6 bases. Germline-derived CDR1 and CDR2 are SGHAT and FQNNGV. Trimming shortened V by 6 bases and J by 1 base, and 13 bases separated the two germline ends. The CDR3 consists of 14 residues.